This entry lists 30 T cell receptor beta chains sequenced from one sample in a study of beta chain features in type 1 diabetes. Every bit of the isolated RNA underwent reverse transcription, so sequencing read expressed TCRB transcripts. The data were produced by immunoSEQ multiplex PCR, yet TCRdb's version contains in-frame clones alone and is incomplete. This sample has about 250,000 clones, with around 14% found just once. Sequencing was performed on naive CD4+ T cells from blood. These receptors all come from a woman between 40 and 55 years old in good health.

Only one count was recorded for this clone. The V and J genes are TRBV5-1 and TRBJ1-2, with 10 positions matching TRBD1. CDR1 and CDR2 (germline): SGHRS, YFSETQ. Trimming at V came to 4 bases and at J to 4 bases, leaving 7 bases not matched to a gene. There are 15 residues in the CDR3. CDR3 DNA sequence: TGCGCCAGCAGCCTGACAGGGGGCGATAGCTATGGCTACACCTTC. Translation: CASSLTGGDSYGYTF.

The sample holds a few counts of this clone. The chain recombines TRBV5-1 with TRBJ1-5; no definite D call. The CDR3 sequence is 15 residues long. V shed 4 bases and J shed 4 bases, with 15 bases lying between them. Germline values: CDR1 SGHRS, CDR2 YFSETQ. In DNA form, the CDR3 reads TGCGCCAGCAGCCCCACGGCAGGAGGGAATCAGCCCCAGCATTTT. This translates into CASSPTAGGNQPQHF.

This chain links TRBV5-4 with TRBJ1-3; 10 bases align to TRBD1. V shed 0 bases, J shed 0 bases, and the junction held 3 bases outside the gene matches. CDR1 and CDR2 (germline): SGHNT, YYREEE (reference sequence). The CDR3 has 17 residues. CDR3 nucleotide sequence: TGTGCCAGCAGCTTGGGACAGGGGGCCCTCTCTGGAAACACCATATATTTT. Translation: CASSLGQGALSGNTIYF.

This clone was detected a few times. The chain couples TRBV6-5 to TRBJ2-1, with 7 bases matching TRBD1. The germline V gene has CDR1 MNHEY and CDR2 SVGAGI. The CDR3 is 16 amino acids. J was trimmed by 4 bases and V by 2 bases; bases with no gene match: 8. The CDR3 region is CASSYPDRKGYNEQFF. In DNA, the CDR3 is TGTGCCAGCAGTTACCCGGACAGGAAAGGGTACAATGAGCAGTTCTTC.

This clone was detected only a few times. CDR3: CASSLLGHPGPQHF. The CDR3 nucleotides are TGTGCCAGCAGCTTACTGGGACACCCAGGGCCCCAGCATTTT. The J gene is TRBJ1-5, the V gene TRBV7-2; D perhaps matches TRBD1 (6 bases). The CDR3 loop spans 14 amino acids. Per germline, CDR1 SGHTA and CDR2 FQGNSA. V lost 2 bases, J lost 9 bases, and 14 bases lay in between.

The rearrangement uses TRBV9 and TRBJ2-3; TRBD2 is a possible D gene (6 bases). V shed 4 bases and J shed 2 bases, with 17 bases lying between them. CDR1 and CDR2 from the germline V gene are SGDLS and YYNGEE. CDR3 length: 16 residues. The CDR3 region has the DNA TGTGCCAGCAGCCGCGACGGGGGAACACTCACAGATACGCAGTATTTT. Translating it yields CASSRDGGTLTDTQYF.

The chain couples TRBV7-2 to TRBJ2-1; TRBD2 matches at 7 bases. Germline V CDR1 and CDR2: SGHTA, FQGNSA. The CDR3 extends over 15 amino acids. V gave up 8 bases and J gave up 10 bases; unmatched junction bases: 17. Here the CDR3 reads CASVGRARTPAEQFF. The CDR3 nucleotides are TGTGCCAGCGTAGGGAGGGCCAGGACCCCGGCGGAGCAGTTCTTC. Using reference TRBV7-2 and TRBJ2-1 for the parts outside the CDR3, the full variable domain is GAGVSQSPSNKVTEKGKDVELRCDPISGHTALYWYRQSLGQGLEFLIYFQGNSAPDKSGLPSDRFSAERTGGSVSTLTIQRTQQEDSAVYLCASVGRARTPAEQFFGPGTRLTVL.

This clone was counted a single time. V gene TRBV19 combines with J gene TRBJ2-7, with TRBD1 as a possible D gene (5 bases). Germline V CDR1 and CDR2: LNHDA, SQIVND (reference sequence). The CDR3 has 13 amino acids. The germline V and J ends were trimmed by 3 bases and 7 bases, with 13 bases remaining between them. The CDR3 DNA sequence: TGTGCCAGTAGTATGCTTCGGACAACGGAGCAGTACTTC. This encodes CASSMLRTTEQYF.

This clone has more than one count but fewer than ten. The genes are TRBV6-1 and TRBJ2-3; 11 bases agree with TRBD2. Germline values: CDR1 MNHNS, CDR2 SASEGT. V shed 7 bases, J shed 5 bases, and the junction held 2 bases outside the gene matches. The CDR3 consists of 13 residues. The CDR3 DNA is TGTGCCAGCAAGCTAGCGGGGGGAGATACGCAGTATTTT. Protein: CASKLAGGDTQYF.

This clone was detected only a few times. The rearrangement uses TRBV5-4 and TRBJ1-1; D gene uncertain. Germline CDR1 and CDR2: SGHNT and YYREEE (reference sequence). There are 14 residues in the CDR3. V was cut by 6 bases and J by 1 base, with 13 bases left in between. CDR3 nucleotides: TGTGCCAGCACCAACTCCTTCGGGAACACTGAAGCTTTCTTT. This encodes CASTNSFGNTEAFF. The whole variable domain, filled in from reference TRBV5-4 and TRBJ1-1, reads ETGVTQSPTHLIKTRGQQVTLRCSSQSGHNTVSWYQQALGQGPQFIFQYYREEENGRGNFPPRFSGLQFPNYSSELNVNALELDDSALYLCASTNSFGNTEAFFGQGTRLTVV.

This chain joins TRBV5-1 and TRBJ2-3, with D tentatively TRBD2 (5 bases). Germline V gene lookup returns CDR1 SGHRS and CDR2 YFSETQ. The CDR3 is 15 residues long. V lost 5 bases to trimming and J lost 6 bases, with 19 bases between them. CDR3 DNA sequence: TGCGCCAGCAGGAAGGCTAGCCGAAATCTGGATACGCAGTATTTT. As protein: CASRKASRNLDTQYF.

The rearrangement joins TRBV9 to TRBJ2-2; 8 nucleotides match TRBD1. V lost 2 bases, J lost 0 bases, and 6 bases stayed unmatched. The CDR3 runs 17 residues. Germline-derived CDR1 and CDR2 are SGDLS and YYNGEE. CDR3 amino acids: CASSVDRGGTNTGELFF. DNA for the CDR3: TGTGCCAGCAGCGTCGACAGGGGTGGAACGAACACCGGGGAGCTGTTTTTT. The variable domain in full, completed from reference TRBV9 and TRBJ2-2, reads DSGVTQTPKHLITATGQRVTLRCSPRSGDLSVYWYQQSLDQGLQFLIQYYNGEERAKGNILERFSAQQFPDLHSELNLSSLELGDSALYFCASSVDRGGTNTGELFFGEGSRLTVL.

The chain couples TRBV27 to TRBJ2-7, with D possibly TRBD1 on 5 matching bases. The CDR3 runs to 15 residues. Germline V gene sequence: CDR1 MNHEY, CDR2 SMNVEV (reference sequence). Trimming cost V 3 bases and J 4 bases, with 16 bases left between them. The chain's CDR3 is CASSLGQAFPYEQYF. CDR3 sequence (DNA): TGTGCCAGCAGTTTGGGGCAGGCTTTTCCTTACGAGCAGTACTTC.

This clone was detected a few times. This rearrangement joins TRBV5-1 to TRBJ1-1; D is uncertain. This CDR3 comprises 13 residues. The germline gives CDR1 SGHRS, CDR2 YFSETQ. Trimming cost V 4 bases and J 0 bases, with 7 bases left between them. The CDR3 DNA follows: TGCGCCAGCAGCAAACAGATGAACACTGAAGCTTTCTTT. It specifies CASSKQMNTEAFF.

This clone was detected only a few times. This sequence joins TRBV5-1 and TRBJ2-7, with 7 bases matching TRBD1. CDR3 length: 18 residues. Germline values: CDR1 SGHRS, CDR2 YFSETQ. V lost 4 bases, J lost 4 bases, and 20 bases stayed unmatched. The CDR3 DNA follows: TGCGCCAGCAGCCCCCGGACAGGTTTGACCAACACTATTTACGAGCAGTACTTC. Protein sequence: CASSPRTGLTNTIYEQYF. Full variable domain (rest looked up from reference TRBV5-1 and TRBJ2-7): KAGVTQTPRYLIKTRGQQVTLSCSPISGHRSVSWYQQTPGQGLQFLFEYFSETQRNKGNFPGRFSGRQFSNSRSEMNVSTLELGDSALYLCASSPRTGLTNTIYEQYFGPGTRLTVT.

There are a few counts of this clone. The genes are TRBV27 and TRBJ2-7; possibly TRBD2 for D (6 bases). This CDR3 region has 16 residues. V shed 5 bases and J shed 0 bases, with 17 bases lying between them. Per the germline V gene, CDR1 is MNHEY and CDR2 is SMNVEV (reference sequence). The CDR3, as DNA: TGTGCCAGCAGTCCCGGGGGTGCTAGCTTCTCCTACGAGCAGTACTTC. It translates to CASSPGGASFSYEQYF.

This chain uses TRBV5-6 with TRBJ1-1; D is ambiguous. Germline CDR1 reads SGHDT; CDR2 reads YYEEEE. Deletions cut 0 bases from V and 5 bases from J, with 11 bases between. The CDR3 totals 14 residues. This chain's CDR3 is CASSLGLRVTEAFF. The CDR3 DNA follows: TGTGCCAGCAGCTTGGGTTTGAGGGTTACTGAAGCTTTCTTT.

This clone was counted a few times. V gene TRBV10-3 combines with J gene TRBJ2-7, with TRBD1 as a possible D gene (6 bases). Germline V gives CDR1 ENHRY, CDR2 SYGVKD. The CDR3 contains 16 residues. Deletions cut 7 bases from V and 0 bases from J, with 19 bases between. This chain's CDR3 is CAINSRTDTLSYEQYF. CDR3 nucleotides: TGTGCCATCAACTCGCGGACAGATACTCTCTCCTACGAGCAGTACTTC.

The chain recombines TRBV5-1 with TRBJ1-6; perhaps TRBD1 as D (5 bases). The CDR3 is 14 amino acids. Between the trimmed V and J ends, which lost 6 bases and 10 bases, there was a span of 17 bases. CDR1 is SGHRS and CDR2 is YFSETQ in the germline V gene. The CDR3 DNA reads TGCGCCAGCACCTCCCTGGGGGGGGACTCACCCCTCCACTTT. The encoded protein is CASTSLGGDSPLHF.

This clone has more than one count but fewer than ten. This chain uses TRBV5-1 with TRBJ1-6; TRBD1 agrees at 7 bases. Per germline, CDR1 SGHRS and CDR2 YFSETQ. CDR3 size: 14 residues. The V segment lost 1 base and the J segment 16 bases; nucleotides outside the gene matches: 11. The CDR3 DNA reads TGCGCCAGCAGCTTGTCACCGGCCGGGACAGATCTCCACTTT. Residues: CASSLSPAGTDLHF.

The sample holds a few counts of this clone. The V call is TRBV10-3, the J call TRBJ2-3, with 9 bases aligning to TRBD1. V shed 7 bases and J 2 bases; nucleotides not matched to a gene: 1. The V gene's germline CDR1 is ENHRY and CDR2 SYGVKD. The CDR3 spans 13 residues. CDR3 bases: TGTGCCATCAAACAGGGGGCCACAGATACGCAGTATTTT. As protein: CAIKQGATDTQYF.

For this clone: Other DNA sequences in this sample translate to the same CDR3. V and J are TRBV18 and TRBJ2-5, with a possible D match to TRBD1 (6 bases). V was shortened by 6 bases and J by 2 bases, with 10 bases between the two germline ends. Germline CDR1 and CDR2: KGHSH and LQKENI. This CDR3 comprises 13 residues. Here the CDR3 DNA reads TGTGCCAGCTCTCCGACAGGTCAAGAGACCCAGTACTTC. As protein: CASSPTGQETQYF.

This clone has more than one count but fewer than ten. The rearrangement joins TRBV19 to TRBJ1-2; D is uncertain. Between the trimmed V and J ends, which lost 10 bases and 8 bases, there was a span of 17 bases. The CDR3 consists of 12 residues. The germline gives CDR1 LNHDA, CDR2 SQIVND (reference sequence). The CDR3 nucleotides are TGTGCCACAGAGGGTGTTAATGGGGGCTACACCTTC. Protein product: CATEGVNGGYTF.

This chain joins TRBV5-1 and TRBJ2-1, with 7 bases aligning to TRBD2. Trimming removed 2 bases from V and 7 bases from J; junction bases left unmatched: 9. CDR1 is SGHRS and CDR2 is YFSETQ in the germline V gene. This CDR3 has 15 amino acids. Here the CDR3 DNA reads TGCGCCAGCAGCTTCTTAAGTCTGGGGGGGAATGAGCAGTTCTTC. This codes for CASSFLSLGGNEQFF.

This clone was detected only a few times. The chain uses TRBV10-3 and TRBJ1-2; D unclear. Germline lookup yields CDR1 ENHRY and CDR2 SYGVKD. CDR3 length: 15 amino acids. V lost 6 bases, J lost 0 bases, and 14 bases lay in between. CDR3 bases: TGTGCCATCAGGCCACGGGAGGCCTCTAACTATGGCTACACCTTC. As protein: CAIRPREASNYGYTF.

V usage is TRBV19 and J usage is TRBJ2-5; 10 bases are shared with TRBD1. Germline V gene sequence: CDR1 LNHDA, CDR2 SQIVND (reference sequence). V gave up 3 bases and J gave up 5 bases; unmatched junction bases: 3. The CDR3 sequence is 14 residues long. In DNA, the CDR3 is TGTGCCAGTAGTATTGGGACAGGGGTTGAGACCCAGTACTTC. Protein sequence: CASSIGTGVETQYF.

V gene TRBV18 combines with J gene TRBJ2-7; D not resolved. The ends were cut back, 2 bases at V and 3 bases at J, with 8 bases in the middle. The germline V gene encodes CDR1 KGHSH and CDR2 LQKENI. The CDR3 is made up of 13 amino acids. The CDR3 DNA follows: TGTGCCAGCTCACCAGTCAGAAACTACGAGCAGTACTTC. Protein: CASSPVRNYEQYF.

The sample holds a few counts of this clone. The gene calls are TRBV5-1 and TRBJ2-1; D is unclear. The V and J ends lost 2 bases and 2 bases respectively, with 23 bases between them. Germline CDR1 and CDR2: SGHRS and YFSETQ. CDR3 length: 19 amino acids. This CDR3 reads CASSFPSGRTLLPYNEQFF. As DNA, the CDR3 is TGCGCCAGCAGCTTCCCTAGTGGCCGAACCTTGCTTCCCTACAATGAGCAGTTCTTC.

This clone has a handful of counts. This chain links TRBV10-3 with TRBJ2-1, with 14 bases identical to TRBD2. The CDR3 has 14 amino acids. In germline, CDR1 is ENHRY, CDR2 SYGVKD. Germline trimming cut 7 bases from V and 5 bases from J; bases unmatched to any gene: 1. The CDR3 DNA follows: TGTGCCATCAAGACTAGCGGGGGGGACAATGAGCAGTTCTTC. It specifies CAIKTSGGDNEQFF.

This clone was observed a few times. This chain joins TRBV10-3 and TRBJ1-6, with TRBD1 matching 7 bases. The V gene end was trimmed by 6 bases and the J gene end by 7 bases; junction bases not matched to a gene: 9. From germline, CDR1 is ENHRY and CDR2 SYGVKD. The CDR3 contains 15 residues. The CDR3 region is CAIRSTGDPNSPLHF. CDR3 sequence (DNA): TGTGCCATCAGGTCTACAGGGGACCCCAATTCACCCCTCCACTTT.